The present T cell receptor beta chain was sequenced within a study of untreated major depressive disorder. Findings of the study overall: The sequencing tests were limited to three preselected Vbeta families.

Roughly 32 ml of blood was drawn into EDTA tubes. Repertoires were generated with immunoSEQ multiplex PCR, while TCRdb's copy carries only in-frame clones and drops some. The repertoire holds fewer than 25,000 clones, with over 65% as singletons. Germline CDR1 is SGDLS and CDR2 is YYNGEE. V dropped 4 bases and J dropped 1; count of bases not matched to a gene: 4. The CDR3 has 16 residues. As regards this clone: Its target is not known.

The V and J genes are TRBV9 and TRBJ2-3, with 12 bases identical to TRBD2. This receptor was taken from a woman aged 25 to 39 in good health. The sample was CD4+ T cells from PBMCs. DNA for the CDR3: TGTGCCAGCAGCAAACTAGCGGGAGGTGGCACAGATACGCAGTATTTT. This sequence encodes CASSKLAGGGTDTQYF.